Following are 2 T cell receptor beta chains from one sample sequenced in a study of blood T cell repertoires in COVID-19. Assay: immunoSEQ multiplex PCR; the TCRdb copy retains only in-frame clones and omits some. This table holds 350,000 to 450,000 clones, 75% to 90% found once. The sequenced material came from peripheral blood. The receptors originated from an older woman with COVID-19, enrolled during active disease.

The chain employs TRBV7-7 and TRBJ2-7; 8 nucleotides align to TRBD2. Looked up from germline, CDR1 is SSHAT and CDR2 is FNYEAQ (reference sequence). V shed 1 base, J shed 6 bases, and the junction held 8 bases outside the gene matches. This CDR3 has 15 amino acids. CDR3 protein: CASSLEAGGLFEQYF. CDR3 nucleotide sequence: TGTGCCAGCAGCTTAGAGGCGGGGGGTCTATTCGAGCAGTACTTC. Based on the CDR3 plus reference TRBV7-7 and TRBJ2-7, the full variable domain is GAGVSQSPRYKVTKRGQDVTLRCDPISSHATLYWYQQALGQGPEFLTYFNYEAQPDKSGLPSDRFSAERPEGSISTLTIQRTEQRDSAMYRCASSLEAGGLFEQYFGPGTRLTVT.

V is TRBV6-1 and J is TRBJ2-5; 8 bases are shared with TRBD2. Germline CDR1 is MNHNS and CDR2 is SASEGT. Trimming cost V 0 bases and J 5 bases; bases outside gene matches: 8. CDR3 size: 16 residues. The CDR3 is CASSEASSGEGETQYF. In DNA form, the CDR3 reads TGTGCCAGCAGTGAAGCGAGTAGCGGGGAGGGTGAGACCCAGTACTTC.